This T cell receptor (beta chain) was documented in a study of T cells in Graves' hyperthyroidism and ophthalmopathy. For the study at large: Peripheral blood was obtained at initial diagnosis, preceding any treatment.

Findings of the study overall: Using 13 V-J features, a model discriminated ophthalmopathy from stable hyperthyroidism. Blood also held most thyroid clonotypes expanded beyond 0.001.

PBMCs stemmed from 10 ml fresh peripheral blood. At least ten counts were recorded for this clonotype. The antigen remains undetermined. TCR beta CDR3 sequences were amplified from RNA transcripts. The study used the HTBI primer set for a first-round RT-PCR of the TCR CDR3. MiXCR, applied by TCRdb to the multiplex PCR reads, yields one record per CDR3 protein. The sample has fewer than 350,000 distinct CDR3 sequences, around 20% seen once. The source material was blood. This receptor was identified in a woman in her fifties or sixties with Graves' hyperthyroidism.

The CDR3 DNA follows: TGTGCCAGCAGTTGGACAGGGCGCTTTTCAGATACGCAGTATTTT. Protein sequence: CASSWTGRFSDTQYF. V gene TRBV27 combines with J gene TRBJ2-3; 8 positions match TRBD1. From germline, CDR1 is MNHEY and CDR2 SMNVEV (reference sequence). The V segment lost 4 bases and the J segment 4 bases; nucleotides outside the gene matches: 7. The CDR3 sequence is 15 residues long.